The rows below give T cell receptor beta chains drawn from one sample of a study of OX40 agonist ivuxolimab in advanced cancers. Assay used: immunoSEQ multiplex PCR; TCRdb lists only in-frame clones, some missing. The table has 70,000 or so clones, more than 75% seen once. Specimen: CD4+ or CD8+ T cells sorted from blood, collected in a trial of the OX40 agonist ivuxolimab. These receptors were taken from an adult with an advanced solid tumor such as melanoma, head and neck, liver or kidney cancer. CDR3s include the opening cysteine and the closing phenylalanine or tryptophan. D genes are given only for firm matches. Rows give clone size only sometimes, using once, few, many, or a class for an expanded clone.

TRBV9,few,TRBJ1-5,TRBD1,TGTGCCAGCAGCGTAGGGGACAGCCGGCAGCCCCAGCATTTT,CASSVGDSRQPQHF
TRBV29-1,NA,TRBJ1-2,NA,TGCAGCGTTCAATGGCAGGGGAACTATGGCTACACCTTC,CSVQWQGNYGYTF
TRBV5-6,NA,TRBJ1-3,NA,TGTGCCAGCAGCTTAGGGGGAGTTGGAAACACCATATATTTT,CASSLGGVGNTIYF
TRBV6-5,NA,TRBJ1-2,NA,TGTGCCAGCAGTTACAAGGGAGACTATGGCTACACCTTC,CASSYKGDYGYTF
TRBV7-2,NA,TRBJ1-3,TRBD1,TGTGCCAGCAGCTCACTCAGGGGGCCGGGAAACACCATATATTTT,CASSSLRGPGNTIYF
TRBV6-6,NA,TRBJ1-6,NA,TGTGCCAGCAGTTATGGGGAGGGAAGGAGTAATTCACCCCTCCACTTT,CASSYGEGRSNSPLHF
TRBV5-4,many,TRBJ1-1,TRBD1,TGTGCCAGCAGCCCGGGACAGGGGGCAGGAACTGAAGCTTTCTTT,CASSPGQGAGTEAFF
TRBV6-1,NA,TRBJ1-1,NA,TGTGCCAGCAGTGCTTCGGGGACCACTGAAGCTTTCTTT,CASSASGTTEAFF
TRBV5-1,NA,TRBJ1-1,NA,TGCGCCAGCAGCATAGGCGGGACTAGTGAAGCTTTCTTT,CASSIGGTSEAFF
TRBV2,few,TRBJ1-3,NA,TGTGCCAGCGCCGGGCAGAGCTCTGGAAACACCATATATTTT,CASAGQSSGNTIYF
TRBV9,NA,TRBJ1-1,NA,TGTGCCAGCAGCGTCGGACTGGAGAACACTGAAGCTTTCTTT,CASSVGLENTEAFF
TRBV28,NA,TRBJ1-2,NA,TGTGCCAGCAGTCAGGGGAGGTGGGGCTACACCTTC,CASSQGRWGYTF
TRBV4-2,NA,TRBJ2-3,TRBD2,TGTGCCAGCAGCCAATTAGCGGGGGGTGGCACAGATACGCAGTATTTT,CASSQLAGGGTDTQYF
TRBV28,NA,TRBJ1-6,NA,TGTGCCAGCAGTTTAACGAGAAATTCACCCCTCCACTTT,CASSLTRNSPLHF
TRBV10-2,NA,TRBJ1-5,NA,TGCGCCAGCAGACCGGAAGGCAATCAGCCCCAGCATTTT,CASRPEGNQPQHF
TRBV7-6,NA,TRBJ2-1,NA,TGTGCCAGCAGCTTAGCCGGTGTTGAGCAGTTCTTC,CASSLAGVEQFF
TRBV19,NA,TRBJ1-1,TRBD1,TGTGCCAGTAGTACCCCATTCACGACAGGGGGGAACACTGAAGCTTTCTTT,CASSTPFTTGGNTEAFF
TRBV28,NA,TRBJ2-2,NA,TGTGCCAGCAGTTCCCCGGACCGATCCGGGGAGCTGTTTTTT,CASSSPDRSGELFF
TRBV6-6,NA,TRBJ2-3,NA,TGTGCCAGCAATCAGGCATCAGATACGCAGTATTTT,CASNQASDTQYF
TRBV4-3,NA,TRBJ1-5,NA,TGCGCCAGCAGCCCTCAATATGGAGGGTTCAATCAGCCCCAGCATTTT,CASSPQYGGFNQPQHF
TRBV6-8,NA,TRBJ1-4,TRBD1,TGTGCCAGCAGTTACAGGGACAGGGGTTATGAAAAACTGTTTTTT,CASSYRDRGYEKLFF
TRBV27,NA,TRBJ2-5,TRBD1,TGTGCCAGCAGTTTAGGACAGGGGGCGCGGGAGACCCAGTACTTC,CASSLGQGARETQYF
TRBV19,NA,TRBJ2-1,NA,TGTGCCAGTAGGACCAGGGAACATGAGCAGTTCTTC,CASRTREHEQFF
TRBV6-5,NA,TRBJ1-2,NA,TGTGCCAGCCGAAGGGGGACAAAAGGCGACTATGGCTACACCTTC,CASRRGTKGDYGYTF
TRBV6-6,once,TRBJ1-4,NA,TGTGCCAGCAGACCCGGGACCCGGGTCGAAAAACTGTTTTTT,CASRPGTRVEKLFF
TRBV7-9,NA,TRBJ1-4,NA,TGTGCCAGCAGCTTCGTCCTTCGGGGGGCAGGTGAAAAACTGTTTTTT,CASSFVLRGAGEKLFF
TRBV27,NA,TRBJ2-7,TRBD1,TGTGCCAGCAGTTTAGGTTCCGGGACAGAGGTCTACGAGCAGTACTTC,CASSLGSGTEVYEQYF
TRBV5-4,NA,TRBJ2-5,NA,TGTGCCAGCAGCCCTGGTGGGGAATGGGAGACCCAGTACTTC,CASSPGGEWETQYF
TRBV7-9,once,TRBJ2-5,TRBD1,TGTGCCAGCAGCTCCCGGACAGGGGAAGAGACCCAGTACTTC,CASSSRTGEETQYF
TRBV5-5,few,TRBJ1-6,NA,TGTGCCAGCAGCTTGCCATTGGGCAGGGGCAATTCACCCCTCCACTTT,CASSLPLGRGNSPLHF
TRBV29-1,NA,TRBJ2-1,NA,TGCAGCGTTGATCCAGAGAGCTCCTACAATGAGCAGTTCTTC,CSVDPESSYNEQFF
TRBV4-2,NA,TRBJ2-5,NA,TGTGCCAGCAGCCAAGATAGAAACGGGCCGGAGTTAGGCATGACCCAGTACTTC,CASSQDRNGPELGMTQYF
TRBV27,NA,TRBJ1-1,NA,TGTGCCAGCGGACGACCATCAGGGGCGAACACTGAAGCTTTCTTT,CASGRPSGANTEAFF
TRBV11-1,NA,TRBJ2-2,NA,TGTGCCAGCAGCTTCATGGCCTTGGGCACCGGGGAGCTGTTTTTT,CASSFMALGTGELFF
TRBV7-2,NA,TRBJ2-5,TRBD1,TGTGCCAGCAGCTTAGGGACAGGGGGCCGCGAGACCCAGTACTTC,CASSLGTGGRETQYF
TRBV5-1,NA,TRBJ1-1,NA,TGCGCCAGCAGCTTGAAATCATATAGCGACACTGAAGCTTTCTTT,CASSLKSYSDTEAFF